This TCR beta chain derives from a study of T-cell reconstitution after alpha-beta-depleted transplantation in children. Study-wide points: Reportedly, only several hundred clones from non-depleted graft cells drove alpha-beta T-cell counts at about two months. Surviving recipient T cells and thymic progenitors accounted for the high day-60 TCRbeta diversity observed in some patients. When one year had passed after transplant, most T-cell counts and diversity came from newly produced T cells.

V dropped 1 base and J dropped 1 base, with 13 bases sitting between them. Germline V gene data show CDR1 as SGDLS and CDR2 as YYNGEE. The length of the CDR3 is 16 residues. Preparing the TCRbeta library involved the use of unique molecular identifiers. TCRdb fed the PCR reads into MiXCR, producing one record per CDR3 protein. The sample carries about 980,000 distinct CDR3 sequences, about 30% recorded once. A remark on this clonotype: Its antigen remains unknown.

The sample in question was PBMCs, mostly from graft donor cells, obtained 360 days after TCRalphabeta/CD19-depleted stem cell transplant. This chain links TRBV9 with TRBJ2-3, with D tentatively TRBD2 (5 bases). The TCR comes from a boy younger than two who had a stem cell transplant for SCID, so the T cells may come from the graft donor. Here the CDR3 reads CASSVLVAGGTDTQYF. The CDR3 nucleotides are TGTGCCAGCAGCGTACTCGTCGCGGGCGGCACAGATACGCAGTATTTT.